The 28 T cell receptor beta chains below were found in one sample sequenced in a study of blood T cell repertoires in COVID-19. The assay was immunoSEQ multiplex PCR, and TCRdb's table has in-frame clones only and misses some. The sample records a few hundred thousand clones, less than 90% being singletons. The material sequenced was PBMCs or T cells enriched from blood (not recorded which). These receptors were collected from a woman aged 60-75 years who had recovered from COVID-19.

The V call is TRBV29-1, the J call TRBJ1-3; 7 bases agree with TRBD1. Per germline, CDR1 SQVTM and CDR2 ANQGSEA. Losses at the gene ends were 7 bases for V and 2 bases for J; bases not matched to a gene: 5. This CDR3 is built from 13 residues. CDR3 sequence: CSAGDSPGNTIYF. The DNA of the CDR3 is TGCAGCGCCGGGGACAGCCCTGGAAACACCATATATTTT. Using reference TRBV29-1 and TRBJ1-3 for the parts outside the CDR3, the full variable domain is SAVISQKPSRDICQRGTSLTIQCQVDSQVTMMFWYRQQPGQSLTLIATANQGSEATYESGFVIDKFPISRPNLTFSTLTVSNMSPEDSSIYLCSAGDSPGNTIYFGEGSWLTVV.

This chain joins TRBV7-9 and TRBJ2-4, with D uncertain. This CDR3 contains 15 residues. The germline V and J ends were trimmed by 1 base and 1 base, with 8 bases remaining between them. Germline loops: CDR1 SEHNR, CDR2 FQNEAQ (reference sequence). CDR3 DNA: TGTGCCAGCAGCTTAGTGGCTCCGGCCAAAAACATTCAGTACTTC. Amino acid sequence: CASSLVAPAKNIQYF. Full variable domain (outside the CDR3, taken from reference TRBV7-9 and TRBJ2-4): DTGVSQNPRHKITKRGQNVTFRCDPISEHNRLYWYRQTLGQGPEFLTYFQNEAQLEKSRLLSDRFSAERPKGSFSTLEIQRTEQGDSAMYLCASSLVAPAKNIQYFGAGTRLSVL.

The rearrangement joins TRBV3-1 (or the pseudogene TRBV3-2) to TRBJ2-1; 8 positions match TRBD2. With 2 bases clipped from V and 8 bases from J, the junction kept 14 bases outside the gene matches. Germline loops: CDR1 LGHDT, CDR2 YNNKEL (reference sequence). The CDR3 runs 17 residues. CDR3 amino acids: CASSQIQNRGGSDEQFF. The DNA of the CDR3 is TGTGCCAGCAGCCAAATCCAGAATCGGGGGGGCTCAGATGAGCAGTTCTTC.

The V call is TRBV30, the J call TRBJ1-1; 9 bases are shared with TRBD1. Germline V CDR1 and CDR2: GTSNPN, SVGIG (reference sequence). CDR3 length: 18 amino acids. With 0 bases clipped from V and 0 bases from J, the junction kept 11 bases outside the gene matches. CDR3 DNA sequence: TGTGCCTGGAGTGTACGGGGACAGGGAAGTAGGTTGAACACTGAAGCTTTCTTT. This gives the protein CAWSVRGQGSRLNTEAFF.

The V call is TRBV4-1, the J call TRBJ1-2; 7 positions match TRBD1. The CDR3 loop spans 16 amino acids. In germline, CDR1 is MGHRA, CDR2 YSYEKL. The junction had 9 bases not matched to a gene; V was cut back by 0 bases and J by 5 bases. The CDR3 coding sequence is TGCGCCAGCAGCCAAGAGATGGCAGGGGGACCTTATGGCTACACCTTC. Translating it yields CASSQEMAGGPYGYTF.

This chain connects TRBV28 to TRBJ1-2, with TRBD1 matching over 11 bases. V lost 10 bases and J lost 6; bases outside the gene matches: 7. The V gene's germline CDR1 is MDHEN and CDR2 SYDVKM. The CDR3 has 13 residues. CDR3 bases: TGTGCCACCTTGGGGACAGGGGGTGATGGCTACACCTTC. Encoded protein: CATLGTGGDGYTF.

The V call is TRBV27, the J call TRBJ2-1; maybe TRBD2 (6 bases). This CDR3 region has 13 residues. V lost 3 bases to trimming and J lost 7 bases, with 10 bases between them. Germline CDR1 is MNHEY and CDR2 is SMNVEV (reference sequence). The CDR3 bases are TGTGCCAGCAGTTTTCGACTAGGGAATGAGCAGTTCTTC. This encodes CASSFRLGNEQFF.

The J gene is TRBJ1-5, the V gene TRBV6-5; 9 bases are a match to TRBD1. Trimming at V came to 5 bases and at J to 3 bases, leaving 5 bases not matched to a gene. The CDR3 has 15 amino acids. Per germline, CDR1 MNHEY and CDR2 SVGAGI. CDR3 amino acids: CASSIQGALNQPQHF. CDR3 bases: TGTGCCAGCAGTATACAGGGGGCCCTCAATCAGCCCCAGCATTTT.

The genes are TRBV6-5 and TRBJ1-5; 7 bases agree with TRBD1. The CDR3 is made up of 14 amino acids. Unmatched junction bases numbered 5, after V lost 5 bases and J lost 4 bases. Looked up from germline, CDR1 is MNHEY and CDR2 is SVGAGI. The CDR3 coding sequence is TGTGCCAGCAGTACACAGGGGCTGAATCAGCCCCAGCATTTT. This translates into CASSTQGLNQPQHF.

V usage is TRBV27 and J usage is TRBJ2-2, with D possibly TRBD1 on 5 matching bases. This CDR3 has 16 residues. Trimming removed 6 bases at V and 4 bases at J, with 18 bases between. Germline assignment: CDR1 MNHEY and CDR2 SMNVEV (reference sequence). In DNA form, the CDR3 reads TGTGCCAGCAGCTCCCCCATCAGGGTCAGCACCGGGGAGCTGTTTTTT. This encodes CASSSPIRVSTGELFF.

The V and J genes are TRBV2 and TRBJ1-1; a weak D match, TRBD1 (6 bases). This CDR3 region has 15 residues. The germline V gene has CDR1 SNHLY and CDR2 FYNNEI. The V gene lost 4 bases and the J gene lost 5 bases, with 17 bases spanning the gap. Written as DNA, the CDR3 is TGTGCCAGCAGTGTTCTACAGGGTGTCGGAACTGAAGCTTTCTTT. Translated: CASSVLQGVGTEAFF. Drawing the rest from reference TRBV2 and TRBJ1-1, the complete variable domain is EPEVTQTPSHQVTQMGQEVILRCVPISNHLYFYWYRQILGQKVEFLVSFYNNEISEKSEIFDDQFSVERPDGSNFTLKIRSTKLEDSAMYFCASSVLQGVGTEAFFGQGTRLTVV.

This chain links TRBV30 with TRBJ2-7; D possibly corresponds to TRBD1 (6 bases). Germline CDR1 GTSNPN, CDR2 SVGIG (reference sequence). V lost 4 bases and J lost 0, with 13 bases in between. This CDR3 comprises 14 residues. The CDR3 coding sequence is TGTGCCTGGACCGTTGGGGGCAGCTCCTACGAGCAGTACTTC. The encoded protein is CAWTVGGSSYEQYF.

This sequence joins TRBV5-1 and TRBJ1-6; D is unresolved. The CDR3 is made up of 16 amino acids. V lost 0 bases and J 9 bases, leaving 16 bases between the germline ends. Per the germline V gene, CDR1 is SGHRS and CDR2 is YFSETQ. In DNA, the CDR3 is TGCGCCAGCAGCTTGGCGGGAGGGTCCGAGGGTTCACCCCTCCACTTT. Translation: CASSLAGGSEGSPLHF.

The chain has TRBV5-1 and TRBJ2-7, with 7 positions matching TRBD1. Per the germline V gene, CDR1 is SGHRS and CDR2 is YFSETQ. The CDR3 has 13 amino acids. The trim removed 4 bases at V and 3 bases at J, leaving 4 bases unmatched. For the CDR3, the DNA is TGCGCCAGCAGCCGGGACAGTTACTACGAGCAGTACTTC. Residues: CASSRDSYYEQYF.

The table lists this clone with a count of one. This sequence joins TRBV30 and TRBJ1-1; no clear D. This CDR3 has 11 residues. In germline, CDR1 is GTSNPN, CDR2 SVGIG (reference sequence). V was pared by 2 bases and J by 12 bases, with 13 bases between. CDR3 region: CAWSFRDVPFF. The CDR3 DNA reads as TGTGCCTGGAGTTTTCGGGATGTTCCTTTCTTT.

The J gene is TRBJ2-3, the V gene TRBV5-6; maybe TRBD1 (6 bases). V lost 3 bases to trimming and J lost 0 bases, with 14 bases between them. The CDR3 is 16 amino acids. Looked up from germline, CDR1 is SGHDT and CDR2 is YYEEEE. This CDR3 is CASSSLRTASTDTQYF. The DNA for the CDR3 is TGTGCCAGCAGCTCTTTGCGGACAGCTAGCACAGATACGCAGTATTTT.

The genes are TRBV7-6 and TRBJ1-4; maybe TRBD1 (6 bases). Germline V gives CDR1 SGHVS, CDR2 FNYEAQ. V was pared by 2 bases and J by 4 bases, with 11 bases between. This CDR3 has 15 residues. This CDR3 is CASSLRGGINEKLFF. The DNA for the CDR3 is TGTGCCAGCAGCTTAAGGGGGGGGATTAATGAAAAACTGTTTTTT.

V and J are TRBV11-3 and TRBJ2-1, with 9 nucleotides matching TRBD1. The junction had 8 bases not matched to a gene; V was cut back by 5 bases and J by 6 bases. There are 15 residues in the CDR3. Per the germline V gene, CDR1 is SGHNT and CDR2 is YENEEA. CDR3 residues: CASSLRTGAGNEQFF. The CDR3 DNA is TGTGCCAGCAGCCTCAGGACAGGGGCGGGCAATGAGCAGTTCTTC.

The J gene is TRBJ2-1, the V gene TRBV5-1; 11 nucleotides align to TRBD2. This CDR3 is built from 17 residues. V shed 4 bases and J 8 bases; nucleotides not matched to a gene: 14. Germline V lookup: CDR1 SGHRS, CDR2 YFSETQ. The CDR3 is CASSRISGGAEIHEQFF. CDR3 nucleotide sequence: TGCGCCAGCAGCAGAATTAGCGGGGGGGCCGAAATTCATGAGCAGTTCTTC.

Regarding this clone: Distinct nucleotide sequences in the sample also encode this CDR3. The CDR3 DNA reads TGCGCCAGCAGCTTGGGGACAGCTAACACTGAAGCTTTCTTT. Protein: CASSLGTANTEAFF. The rearrangement uses TRBV5-1 and TRBJ1-1; D perhaps matches TRBD1 (6 bases). Germline CDR1 is SGHRS and CDR2 is YFSETQ. CDR3 size: 14 residues. Trimming removed 0 bases from V and 2 bases from J, with 8 bases in between.

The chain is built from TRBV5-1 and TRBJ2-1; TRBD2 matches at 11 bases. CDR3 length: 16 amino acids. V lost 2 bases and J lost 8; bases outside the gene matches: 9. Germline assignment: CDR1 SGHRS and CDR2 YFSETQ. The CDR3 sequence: CASSFRSGGARDEQFF. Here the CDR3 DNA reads TGCGCCAGCAGCTTTCGTAGCGGGGGGGCCCGGGATGAGCAGTTCTTC.

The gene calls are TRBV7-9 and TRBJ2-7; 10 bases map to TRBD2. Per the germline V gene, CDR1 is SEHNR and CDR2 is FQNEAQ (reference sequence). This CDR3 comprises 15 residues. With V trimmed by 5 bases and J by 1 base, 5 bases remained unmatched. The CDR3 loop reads CASSQLAGGSYEQYF. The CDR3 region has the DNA TGTGCCAGCAGCCAGTTAGCGGGGGGATCCTACGAGCAGTACTTC.

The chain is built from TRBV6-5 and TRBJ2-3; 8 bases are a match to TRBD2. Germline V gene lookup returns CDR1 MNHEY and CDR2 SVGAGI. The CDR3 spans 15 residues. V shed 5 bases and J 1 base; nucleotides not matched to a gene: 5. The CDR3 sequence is CASSLTLAGTDTQYF. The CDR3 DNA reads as TGTGCCAGCAGTCTTACACTAGCGGGCACAGATACGCAGTATTTT.

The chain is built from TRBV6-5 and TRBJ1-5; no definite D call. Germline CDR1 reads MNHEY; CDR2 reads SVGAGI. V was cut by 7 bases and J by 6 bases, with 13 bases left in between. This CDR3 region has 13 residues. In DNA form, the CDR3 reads TGTGCCAGCAAGTTCCCTAATGGTCAGCCCCAGCATTTT. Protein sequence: CASKFPNGQPQHF.

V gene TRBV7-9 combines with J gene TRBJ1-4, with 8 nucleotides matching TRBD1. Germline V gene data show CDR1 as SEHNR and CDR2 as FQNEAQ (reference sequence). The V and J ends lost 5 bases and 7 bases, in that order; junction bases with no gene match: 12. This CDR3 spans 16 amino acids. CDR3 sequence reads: CASSRTPGGASEKLFF. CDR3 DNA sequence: TGTGCCAGCAGCCGAACCCCAGGGGGCGCATCTGAAAAACTGTTTTTT.

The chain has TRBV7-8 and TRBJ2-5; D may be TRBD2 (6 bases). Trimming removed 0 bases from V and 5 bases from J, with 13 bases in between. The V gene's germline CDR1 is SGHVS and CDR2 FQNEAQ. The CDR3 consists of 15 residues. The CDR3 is CASSLADGRGETQYF. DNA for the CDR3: TGTGCCAGCAGCTTAGCGGACGGGAGAGGGGAGACCCAGTACTTC. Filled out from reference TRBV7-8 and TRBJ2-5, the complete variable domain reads GAGVSQSPRYKVAKRGQDVALRCDPISGHVSLFWYQQALGQGPEFLTYFQNEAQLDKSGLPSDRFFAERPEGSVSTLKIQRTQQEDSAVYLCASSLADGRGETQYFGPGTRLLVL.

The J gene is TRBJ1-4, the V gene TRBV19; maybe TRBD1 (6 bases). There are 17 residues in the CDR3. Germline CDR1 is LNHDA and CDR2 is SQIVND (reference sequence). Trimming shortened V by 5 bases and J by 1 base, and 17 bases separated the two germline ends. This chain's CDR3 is CASSDRRTEITNEKLFF. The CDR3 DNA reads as TGTGCCAGTAGTGATCGGAGGACAGAGATAACTAATGAAAAACTGTTTTTT.

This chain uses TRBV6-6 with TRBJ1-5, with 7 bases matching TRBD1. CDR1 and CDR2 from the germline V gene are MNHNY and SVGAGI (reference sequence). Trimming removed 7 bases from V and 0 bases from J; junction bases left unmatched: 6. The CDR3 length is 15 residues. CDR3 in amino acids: CASKGTVNSNQPQHF. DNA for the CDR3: TGTGCCAGCAAGGGGACAGTTAATAGCAATCAGCCCCAGCATTTT.